A single sample gave rise to the 10 T cell receptor beta chains below, sequenced in a study of T cells in Graves' hyperthyroidism and ophthalmopathy. Template material for amplifying TCR beta CDR3 regions consisted of RNA transcripts. First-round RT-PCR targeting the TCR CDR3 was performed with the HTBI primer set. TCRdb processed the multiplex PCR reads anew with MiXCR; each CDR3 protein has one entry. The table has approximately 590,000 distinct CDR3 sequences, around 45% seen once. The material sequenced was peripheral blood or thyroid tissue (not recorded which). These TCRs come from a woman between 18 and 29 years old with Graves' hyperthyroidism.

The chain couples TRBV20-1 to TRBJ1-6; D possibly corresponds to TRBD1 (6 bases). V was clipped by 0 bases and J by 10 bases, with 13 bases between them. The germline V gene encodes CDR1 DFQATT and CDR2 SNEGSKA (reference sequence). The CDR3 sequence is 14 residues long. This CDR3 is CSARDRGVLSPLHF. CDR3 in DNA: TGCAGTGCTAGAGATAGGGGGGTACTATCACCCCTCCACTTT.

This chain uses TRBV29-1 with TRBJ1-5; tentatively, D is TRBD1 (5 bases). The V gene's germline CDR1 is SQVTM and CDR2 ANQGSEA. The CDR3 sequence is 13 residues long. Between the trimmed V and J ends, which lost 5 bases and 14 bases, there was a span of 22 bases. CDR3 DNA sequence: TGCAGCGTTCACCTGGGACTAGCGGAGTCCGAGCATTTT. This gives the protein CSVHLGLAESEHF.

The table lists this clonotype with a few counts. The chain uses TRBV5-5 and TRBJ2-7; 11 bases align to TRBD1. Germline V gene sequence: CDR1 SGHKS, CDR2 YYEKEE (reference sequence). The CDR3 consists of 15 residues. V shed 4 bases, J shed 4 bases, and the junction held 7 bases outside the gene matches. The DNA of the CDR3 is TGTGCCAGCAGCAACACCGGGACAGGGGGTTACGAGCAGTACTTC. Amino acids: CASSNTGTGGYEQYF.

The chain uses TRBV10-3 and TRBJ1-1; D is uncertain. Germline V gene sequence: CDR1 ENHRY, CDR2 SYGVKD. The V end was cut by 11 bases, the J end by 4 bases, with 8 bases between. The CDR3 is 10 amino acids. The CDR3 sequence: CAPRGTEAFF. The DNA for the CDR3 is TGTGCCCCCCGGGGCACTGAAGCTTTCTTT.

The chain links TRBV20-1 to TRBJ1-1, with 7 bases identical to TRBD1. The CDR3 is 12 residues long. V was clipped by 4 bases and J by 8 bases; unmatched bases: 7. The germline V gene encodes CDR1 DFQATT and CDR2 SNEGSKA (reference sequence). The CDR3 protein is CSATDRVGEAFF. The CDR3 nucleotides are TGCAGTGCTACCGACAGGGTTGGCGAAGCTTTCTTT.

This clonotype was counted ten times or more. The V call is TRBV29-1, the J call TRBJ1-3; D gene uncertain. V dropped 5 bases and J dropped 8 bases, with 13 bases sitting between them. CDR1 and CDR2 (germline): SQVTM, ANQGSEA. The CDR3 covers 12 residues. The DNA for the CDR3 is TGCAGCGTTCTAGATGGAGGATACACCATATATTTT. Amino acids: CSVLDGGYTIYF.

About this clonotype itself: Possible read error: a much larger clone is one base away. This chain connects TRBV2 to TRBJ2-6, with a possible D match to TRBD1 (6 bases). CDR1 is SNHLY, CDR2 FYNNEI, per germline. CDR3 size: 14 residues. V lost 10 bases and J 0 bases, leaving 10 bases between the germline ends. The CDR3 loop is CAIRGFSGANVLTF. In DNA, the CDR3 is TGTGCCATCAGGGGCTTCTCTGGGGCCAACGTCCTGACTTTC. Supplemented by reference TRBV2 and TRBJ2-6, the full variable domain reads EPEVTQTPSHQVTQMGQEVILRCVPISNHLYFYWYRQILGQKVEFLVSFYNNEISEKSEIFDDQFSVERPDGSNFTLKIRSTKLEDSAMYFCAIRGFSGANVLTFGAGSRLTVL.

This clonotype has a single count. V gene TRBV7-9 combines with J gene TRBJ1-5, with D perhaps matching TRBD1 (5 bases). V was shortened by 0 bases and J by 6 bases, with 21 bases between the two germline ends. The CDR3 loop spans 18 amino acids. CDR1 is SEHNR, CDR2 FQNEAQ, per germline (reference sequence). In nucleotides, the CDR3 is TGTGCCAGCAGCTTAGCGACGGCTATACAAGGGAGGGGTCAGCCCCAGCATTTT. It translates to CASSLATAIQGRGQPQHF.

This clonotype appeared many times. This chain connects TRBV7-9 to TRBJ2-7; TRBD1 matches at 8 bases. This CDR3 has 15 residues. With 6 bases clipped from V and 6 bases from J, the junction kept 13 bases outside the gene matches. The germline gives CDR1 SEHNR, CDR2 FQNEAQ (reference sequence). Here the CDR3 reads CASRPPPRTGTEQYF. In DNA, the CDR3 is TGTGCCAGCAGACCCCCCCCCCGGACAGGGACCGAGCAGTACTTC.

The chain combines TRBV19 with TRBJ2-2; TRBD1 is a possible D gene (5 bases). V was trimmed by 2 bases and J by 1 base, leaving 11 bases between them. Looked up from germline, CDR1 is LNHDA and CDR2 is SQIVND (reference sequence). The CDR3 runs 16 residues. CDR3 coding DNA: TGTGCCAGTAGTATACGTAAGGGGCGGAACACCGGGGAGCTGTTTTTT. This sequence encodes CASSIRKGRNTGELFF.